The next 19 T cell receptor beta chains were all read from a single sample in a study of T cells after yellow fever vaccination. TCRdb re-called the 5' RACE reads with MiXCR, one entry per CDR3 protein. The sample shows about 210,000 distinct CDR3 sequences, more than 3% of them seen only once. The sample consisted of CD4+ T cells sorted from PBMCs, taken 10 days after the yellow fever booster vaccination. These receptor sequences come from a man aged 18-30 years who received the YFV17D yellow fever vaccine.

This clonotype has at least ten counts. The chain couples TRBV7-2 to TRBJ2-7, with 7 bases fitting TRBD1. J gave up 0 bases and V 2 bases, and 4 bases lay outside the gene matches. The CDR3 length is 15 residues. Per germline, CDR1 SGHTA and CDR2 FQGNSA. As DNA, the CDR3 is TGTGCCAGCAGCTTATCCTGGGACAGCTCCTACGAGCAGTACTTC. It translates to CASSLSWDSSYEQYF.

This clonotype has a count of ten or more. The V gene is TRBV5-1, the J gene TRBJ1-1, with 7 bases lining up with TRBD1. This CDR3 has 19 amino acids. V lost 6 bases to trimming and J lost 0 bases; unmatched junction nucleotides: 20. In germline, CDR1 is SGHRS, CDR2 YFSETQ. This chain's CDR3 is CASTRVPGQDLRVNTEAFF. In DNA form, the CDR3 reads TGCGCCAGCACCCGAGTCCCAGGACAGGACCTCCGGGTGAACACTGAAGCTTTCTTT.

This clonotype was observed many times. The genes are TRBV7-3 and TRBJ1-1; unclear D gene. There are 14 residues in the CDR3. Germline V gene sequence: CDR1 SGHTA, CDR2 FQGTGA. Trimming shortened V by 3 bases and J by 1 base, and 9 bases separated the two germline ends. CDR3 residues: CASSLNVGNTEAFF. DNA of the CDR3: TGTGCCAGCAGCTTGAATGTGGGGAACACTGAAGCTTTCTTT.

This clonotype was seen many times. This chain uses TRBV12-3 or TRBV12-4 with TRBJ2-3; maybe TRBD2 (5 bases). The CDR3 contains 14 residues. Trimming stripped 3 bases from V and 2 bases from J, with 9 bases between. Here the CDR3 reads CASSFAGNTDTQYF. CDR3 nucleotide sequence: TGTGCCAGCAGTTTCGCCGGGAACACAGATACGCAGTATTTT.

This clonotype was seen ten or more times. V is TRBV24-1 and J is TRBJ2-2; D ambiguous. Germline V CDR1 and CDR2: KGHDR, SFDVKD. CDR3 size: 12 residues. V lost 7 bases, J lost 3 bases, and 5 bases lay in between. The CDR3 sequence is CATSQYTGELFF. In DNA, the CDR3 is TGTGCCACCAGCCAGTACACCGGGGAGCTGTTTTTT.

This clonotype has only a few counts. The genes are TRBV7-2 and TRBJ2-7; possible D gene TRBD1, 6 bases. The V gene lost 5 bases and the J gene lost 5 bases, with 16 bases spanning the gap. In germline, CDR1 is SGHTA, CDR2 FQGNSA. CDR3 length: 14 amino acids. CDR3 in amino acids: CASSRRVGADEQYV. The CDR3, as DNA: TGTGCCAGCAGCCGCAGGGTGGGGGCGGACGAGCAGTACGTC.

This clonotype came up many times. V gene TRBV7-2 combines with J gene TRBJ1-5; tentatively, D is TRBD1 (6 bases). The germline V gene encodes CDR1 SGHTA and CDR2 FQGNSA. This CDR3 has 14 amino acids. The ends were cut back, 1 base at V and 4 bases at J, with 8 bases in the middle. The CDR3: CASSLVQGNQPQHF. CDR3 nucleotide sequence: TGTGCCAGCAGCTTAGTCCAGGGGAATCAGCCCCAGCATTTT.

This clonotype was found many times. This chain uses TRBV7-2 with TRBJ1-5, with a tentative D call TRBD1 (5 bases). Per germline, CDR1 SGHTA and CDR2 FQGNSA. Trimming pared 2 bases from V and 6 bases from J, leaving 14 bases between. The CDR3 loop spans 15 amino acids. Here the CDR3 reads CASSLLGAGVQPQHF. CDR3 DNA sequence: TGTGCCAGCAGCTTACTAGGGGCGGGAGTTCAGCCCCAGCATTTT.

This clonotype was seen many times. The chain is built from TRBV29-1 and TRBJ2-3, with 11 bases aligning to TRBD1. Germline V gene sequence: CDR1 SQVTM, CDR2 ANQGSEA. V trimming: 6 bases; J trimming: 3 bases; junction bases outside the gene matches: 5. CDR3 size: 14 residues. CDR3 sequence: CSVGDRGRTDTQYF. The CDR3 coding sequence is TGCAGCGTGGGGGACAGGGGGAGAACAGATACGCAGTATTTT.

This clonotype was counted ten times or more. The V gene is TRBV3-1, the J gene TRBJ2-1; a weak D match, TRBD2 (7 bases). Per the germline V gene, CDR1 is LGHDT and CDR2 is YNNKEL (reference sequence). The CDR3 loop spans 20 amino acids. The germline V and J ends were trimmed by 3 bases and 2 bases, with 26 bases remaining between them. DNA of the CDR3: TGTGCCAGCAGCCACCACCGGGGGCGGCGGGGGTACACTGCCTACAATGAGCAGTTCTTC. Amino acid sequence: CASSHHRGRRGYTAYNEQFF.

The V call is TRBV10-3, the J call TRBJ1-4; D uncertain. The germline V and J ends were trimmed by 0 bases and 0 bases, with 2 bases remaining between them. This CDR3 has 14 residues. CDR1 is ENHRY and CDR2 is SYGVKD in the germline V gene. For the CDR3, the DNA is TGTGCCATCAGTGAGTCGGCAACTAATGAAAAACTGTTTTTT. Amino acids: CAISESATNEKLFF.

This clonotype has a count of ten or more. The chain has TRBV20-1 and TRBJ2-2; D remains ambiguous. V lost 3 bases and J lost 1, with 9 bases in between. Germline V gives CDR1 DFQATT, CDR2 SNEGSKA (reference sequence). The CDR3 is 14 residues long. CDR3 sequence (DNA): TGCAGTGCTAGGGTCCCGGAGAACACCGGGGAGCTGTTTTTT. The encoded protein is CSARVPENTGELFF.

This chain connects TRBV29-1 to TRBJ2-1; D is perhaps TRBD1 or TRBD2 (5 bases each). Per germline, CDR1 SQVTM and CDR2 ANQGSEA. This CDR3 is 14 amino acids long. The V and J ends lost 8 bases and 0 bases respectively, with 14 bases between them. The CDR3 region is CSHAAGSSYNEQFF. CDR3 sequence (DNA): TGCAGCCATGCTGCAGGGAGCTCCTACAATGAGCAGTTCTTC.

This clonotype has at least ten counts. The chain has TRBV10-3 and TRBJ2-7; 8 bases agree with TRBD1. The CDR3 runs 13 residues. Germline V gives CDR1 ENHRY, CDR2 SYGVKD. V lost 8 bases, J lost 4 bases, and 7 bases stayed unmatched. CDR3 sequence (DNA): TGTGCCATCCAACAGGGGGTCTCGTACGAGCAGTACGTC. Its translation is CAIQQGVSYEQYV.

V usage is TRBV21-1 and J usage is TRBJ2-3. TRBV21-1 represents a pseudogene. CDR3 size: 10 residues. This CDR3 is CASRVVTQYF. CDR3 in DNA: TGTGCCAGCAGAGTGGTTACGCAGTATTTT.

The sample holds many counts of this clonotype. The V and J genes are TRBV27 and TRBJ2-5, with 10 nucleotides matching TRBD2. Trimming at V came to 5 bases and at J to 2 bases, leaving 11 bases not matched to a gene. The CDR3 is 17 residues long. The germline V gene encodes CDR1 MNHEY and CDR2 SMNVEV (reference sequence). The CDR3 sequence is CASSLHPSGGPQETQYF. The CDR3 DNA reads TGTGCCAGCAGTCTCCACCCTAGCGGGGGCCCTCAAGAGACCCAGTACTTC.

This clonotype was found many times. This chain links TRBV10-3 with TRBJ2-1; TRBD2 might be the D (6 bases). This CDR3 has 19 residues. Trimming shortened V by 0 bases and J by 1 base, and 19 bases separated the two germline ends. CDR1 ENHRY and CDR2 SYGVKD come from the germline V gene. The CDR3 sequence is CAISESSSTGGRSYNEQFF. The CDR3 region has the DNA TGTGCCATCAGTGAGTCGAGTTCAACCGGAGGGAGGTCCTACAATGAGCAGTTCTTC.

This chain uses TRBV5-1 with TRBJ2-2, with D perhaps TRBD1 (6 bases). Germline CDR1 reads SGHRS; CDR2 reads YFSETQ. This CDR3 is built from 15 residues. Trimming removed 3 bases at V and 4 bases at J, with 13 bases between. DNA of the CDR3: TGCGCCAGCAGCTATCGACAGGACTTCACCGGGGAGCTGTTTTTT. Protein sequence: CASSYRQDFTGELFF.

The rearrangement uses TRBV12-3 or TRBV12-4 and TRBJ1-2; D ambiguous. V was clipped by 6 bases and J by 13 bases, with 21 bases between them. This CDR3 comprises 13 residues. The CDR3 protein is CASRAESVRIFTF. In DNA form, the CDR3 reads TGTGCCAGCAGAGCCGAGTCAGTCCGTATTTTCACCTTC.